The 22 T cell receptor beta chains below all came from one sample that was sequenced in a study of high-grade serous ovarian cancer treatment subgroups. Tumor samples were obtained before definitive surgery or chemotherapy. Measured with immunoSEQ multiplex PCR; TCRdb has only the in-frame clones, and not every one. Of roughly 5,300 clones in the sample, more than 60% were seen once. Sample: tumor tissue. These receptors originate from a human patient with high-grade serous ovarian cancer.

This clone has just a few counts. The rearrangement links TRBV5-1 to TRBJ2-5; 9 bases agree with TRBD1. Losses at the gene ends were 2 bases for V and 0 bases for J; bases not matched to a gene: 11. This CDR3 is built from 18 residues. Germline CDR1 is SGHRS and CDR2 is YFSETQ. The CDR3 reads CASSLQGATAQNQETQYF. CDR3 bases: TGCGCCAGCAGCTTACAGGGGGCAACGGCCCAAAACCAAGAGACCCAGTACTTC.

The chain recombines TRBV27 with TRBJ1-1; possible D gene TRBD1, 6 bases. This CDR3 is 13 amino acids long. Germline CDR1 reads MNHEY; CDR2 reads SMNVEV (reference sequence). V was clipped by 5 bases and J by 1 base, with 8 bases between them. The CDR3 sequence is CASSKQGNTEAFF. The CDR3 DNA is TGTGCCAGCAGTAAACAGGGGAACACTGAAGCTTTCTTT.

The gene calls are TRBV9 and TRBJ1-6, with D unclear. This CDR3 is built from 13 residues. CDR1 is SGDLS and CDR2 is YYNGEE in the germline V gene. V lost 1 base and J lost 7, with 6 bases in between. As DNA, the CDR3 is TGTGCCAGCAGCGTAAAGGCGAATTCACCCCTCCACTTT. Protein sequence: CASSVKANSPLHF.

This clone was detected once. The rearrangement joins TRBV20-1 to TRBJ1-2; 8 bases are a match to TRBD1. The length of the CDR3 is 11 residues. Trimming removed 6 bases from V and 8 bases from J; junction bases left unmatched: 5. Germline V gives CDR1 DFQATT, CDR2 SNEGSKA (reference sequence). This CDR3 is CSAQTGEGYTF. CDR3 DNA sequence: TGCAGTGCCCAGACAGGGGAGGGCTACACCTTC.

The chain carries TRBV10-3 and TRBJ1-2; D unresolved. Germline V CDR1 and CDR2: ENHRY, SYGVKD. This CDR3 is 13 amino acids long. V shed 7 bases and J shed 0 bases, with 9 bases lying between them. CDR3 sequence: CAIKNEPNYGYTF. CDR3 in DNA: TGTGCCATCAAAAACGAACCTAACTATGGCTACACCTTC.

This chain uses TRBV6-5 with TRBJ2-3, with TRBD1 identical over 10 bases. The germline gives CDR1 MNHEY, CDR2 SVGAGI. The V gene end was trimmed by 4 bases and the J gene end by 1 base; junction bases not matched to a gene: 5. This CDR3 has 16 amino acids. CDR3 sequence: CASSSDRGRGTDTQYF. The CDR3 DNA follows: TGTGCCAGCAGTTCGGACAGGGGGAGGGGCACAGATACGCAGTATTTT.

The chain couples TRBV7-4 to TRBJ2-5; 11 nucleotides agree with TRBD2. Per the germline V gene, CDR1 is SGHVT and CDR2 is SQSDAQ. The CDR3 has 16 amino acids. V was clipped by 2 bases and J by 4 bases; unmatched bases: 6. The CDR3 sequence is CASSLKSSGGPETQYF. CDR3 nucleotides: TGTGCCAGCAGCTTAAAGTCTAGCGGGGGGCCAGAGACCCAGTACTTC.

The J gene is TRBJ1-2, the V gene TRBV15; 8 bases are shared with TRBD1. This CDR3 region has 14 residues. The V segment lost 1 base and the J segment 5 bases; nucleotides outside the gene matches: 3. The germline gives CDR1 LNHNV, CDR2 YYDKDF (reference sequence). CDR3 sequence reads: CATSRATGDYGYTF. In DNA, the CDR3 is TGTGCCACCAGCAGAGCGACAGGGGATTATGGCTACACCTTC.

The chain combines TRBV19 with TRBJ2-1; 8 bases line up with TRBD1. V shed 9 bases and J 4 bases; nucleotides not matched to a gene: 11. Germline CDR1 LNHDA, CDR2 SQIVND (reference sequence). CDR3 length equals 15 residues. The CDR3 DNA reads TGTGCCAGCCGGCCGGGACAGGCCATTTACAATGAGCAGTTCTTC. This gives the protein CASRPGQAIYNEQFF.

In its sample, this clone was seen once. The chain employs TRBV11-2 and TRBJ1-1; D perhaps matches TRBD1 (6 bases). This CDR3 is 19 amino acids long. V was trimmed by 2 bases and J by 1 base, leaving 23 bases between them. Germline-derived CDR1 and CDR2 are SGHAT and FQNNGV. The CDR3 nucleotides are TGTGCCAGCAGCTTATCGTTCCGAAGGGGGAGGGGTTCGAACACTGAAGCTTTCTTT. Its translation: CASSLSFRRGRGSNTEAFF.

The V call is TRBV6-5, the J call TRBJ1-1; unclear D gene. Germline V lookup: CDR1 MNHEY, CDR2 SVGAGI. V was pared by 5 bases and J by 1 base, with 14 bases between. This CDR3 has 15 residues. The CDR3: CASSRVAWGNTEAFF. In nucleotides, the CDR3 is TGTGCCAGCAGTAGGGTAGCTTGGGGGAACACTGAAGCTTTCTTT.

This clone appeared a few times. V is TRBV7-6 and J is TRBJ1-1; 9 nucleotides align to TRBD1. The trim removed 4 bases at V and 4 bases at J, leaving 4 bases unmatched. The CDR3 consists of 14 residues. The germline CDR1 and CDR2 sequences are SGHVS and FNYEAQ. CDR3 in DNA: TGTGCCAGCAGCTCACAGGGGGCTGGCACTGAAGCTTTCTTT. Translated, it gives CASSSQGAGTEAFF.

V gene TRBV6-6 combines with J gene TRBJ2-2; a possible D gene is TRBD2 (6 bases). The CDR3 runs 14 residues. Trimming shortened V by 6 bases and J by 6 bases, and 14 bases separated the two germline ends. Germline values: CDR1 MNHNY, CDR2 SVGAGI (reference sequence). DNA for the CDR3: TGTGCCAGCAGGACTAGGGGTGGGGCCGGGGAGCTGTTTTTT. It is translated as CASRTRGGAGELFF.

This chain uses TRBV30 with TRBJ2-5, with 8 bases matching TRBD1. V lost 1 base, J lost 5 bases, and 9 bases stayed unmatched. The V gene's germline CDR1 is GTSNPN and CDR2 SVGIG (reference sequence). This CDR3 has 15 amino acids. CDR3 DNA sequence: TGTGCCTGGAGTGGAGGACAGGGATTGTTTGAGACCCAGTACTTC. Translating gives CAWSGGQGLFETQYF.

In this sample, this clone turned up once. The V and J genes are TRBV18 and TRBJ2-7; D not certain. This CDR3 has 15 residues. The V end was cut by 2 bases, the J end by 0 bases, with 11 bases between. Per the germline V gene, CDR1 is KGHSH and CDR2 is LQKENI. In DNA form, the CDR3 reads TGTGCCAGCTCACCATCGCCGTGGAGCTCCTACGAGCAGTACTTC. Amino acid sequence: CASSPSPWSSYEQYF.

V gene TRBV2 combines with J gene TRBJ2-3, with unresolved D. V lost 0 bases and J 1 base, leaving 14 bases between the germline ends. There are 17 residues in the CDR3. Germline V gives CDR1 SNHLY, CDR2 FYNNEI. The CDR3, as DNA: TGTGCCAGCAGTGAAGCCTACAGATCTTCCGGCACAGATACGCAGTATTTT. Residues: CASSEAYRSSGTDTQYF.

The table lists this clone with a count of one. The chain is built from TRBV2 and TRBJ1-6; D may be TRBD1 (5 bases). V lost 5 bases and J lost 7, with 12 bases in between. Germline lookup yields CDR1 SNHLY and CDR2 FYNNEI. This CDR3 region has 14 residues. The CDR3 DNA follows: TGTGCCAGCAGTCCCCAGGGAGGCAATTCACCCCTCCACTTT. Protein sequence: CASSPQGGNSPLHF.

This clone showed up just a few times. This sequence joins TRBV5-1 and TRBJ1-2; D unclear. This CDR3 is built from 13 residues. Germline lookup yields CDR1 SGHRS and CDR2 YFSETQ. V was pared by 0 bases and J by 8 bases, with 11 bases between. CDR3 residues: CASSLVSGLGYTF. CDR3 bases: TGCGCCAGCAGCTTGGTAAGCGGACTGGGCTACACCTTC.

The chain uses TRBV9 and TRBJ1-4; TRBD1 matches at 11 bases. V shed 4 bases and J 8 bases; nucleotides not matched to a gene: 7. The CDR3 consists of 15 residues. The germline V gene encodes CDR1 SGDLS and CDR2 YYNGEE. The CDR3 region has the DNA TGTGCCAGCAGCTTCGGGACAGGGGGTCGGGAAAAACTGTTTTTT. This sequence encodes CASSFGTGGREKLFF.

The chain recombines TRBV5-6 with TRBJ2-7; D ambiguous. The CDR3 covers 12 residues. Germline V CDR1 and CDR2: SGHDT, YYEEEE. Trimming removed 1 base at V and 3 bases at J, with 5 bases between. The CDR3 is CASSLSNYEQYF. As DNA, the CDR3 is TGTGCCAGCAGCTTGAGCAACTACGAGCAGTACTTC.

The chain is built from TRBV5-1 and TRBJ2-3; D is possibly TRBD1 or TRBD2 (5 bases each). Trimming cost V 0 bases and J 13 bases, with 15 bases left between them. Germline CDR1 reads SGHRS; CDR2 reads YFSETQ. This CDR3 is built from 13 residues. CDR3: CASSLGGDGVEYF. Written as DNA, the CDR3 is TGCGCCAGCAGCTTGGGTGGGGACGGAGTCGAGTATTTT.

The rearrangement links TRBV5-6 to TRBJ2-5; D is perhaps TRBD1 (6 bases). Deletions cut 4 bases from V and 4 bases from J, with 14 bases between. Germline V gene sequence: CDR1 SGHDT, CDR2 YYEEEE. This CDR3 comprises 14 residues. The CDR3 DNA reads TGTGCCAGCAGCCCTGGAGGCAGGGGAGAGACCCAGTACTTC. This gives the protein CASSPGGRGETQYF. The full variable domain, completed using reference TRBV5-6 and TRBJ2-5, is DAGVTQSPTHLIKTRGQQVTLRCSPKSGHDTVSWYQQALGQGPQFIFQYYEEEERQRGNFPDRFSGHQFPNYSSELNVNALLLGDSALYLCASSPGGRGETQYFGPGTRLLVL.